A selection of T cell receptor beta chains follows, all from one sample in a study of siplizumab effects on memory and regulatory T cells. This table comes from immunoSEQ multiplex PCR, and its TCRdb copy is limited to in-frame clones, with some not included. This sample has some 100,000 clones, with 80% to 95% found just once. Sequenced: CD4+ T cells sorted from blood. Every receptor here comes from a human donor in good health. Some clones in this sample may be carry-over from other donors' samples. CDR3s include the opening cysteine and the closing phenylalanine or tryptophan. The D gene is left open where the match is weak. Clone size is not always given. Where it is, it says once, few, many or a class for expanded clones.

J | V | D | size | DNA | CDR3
TRBJ2-1 | TRBV25-1 | NA | NA | TGTGCCGGCAGTGAATATGGGGGAGGGGGGCCCAATGAGCAGTTCTTC | CAGSEYGGGGPNEQFF
TRBJ2-1 | TRBV7-7 | TRBD2 | NA | TGTGCTAGCAGCTTAGCGAGGGGGAGCGGGAGTCCCTCCTACAATGAGCAGTTCTTC | CASSLARGSGSPSYNEQFF
TRBJ1-6 | TRBV6-6 | TRBD1 | once | TGTGCCAGCACTCAGGGGACAGATAATTCACCCCTCCACTTT | CASTQGTDNSPLHF
TRBJ2-7 | TRBV7-9 | TRBD2 | NA | TGTGCCAGCAGCCTAGATAGCGGGAGCCCCTCCTACGAGCAGTACTTC | CASSLDSGSPSYEQYF
TRBJ1-2 | TRBV15 | NA | NA | TGTGCCACCAGCAAGGATAGCAGCAGGGGATTCACTTTCACCTTC | CATSKDSSRGFTFTF
TRBJ2-7 | TRBV2 | NA | NA | TGTGCCAGCAGTGACAGGGGAACCACCGAGCAGTACTTC | CASSDRGTTEQYF
TRBJ1-5 | TRBV19 | NA | NA | TGTGCCAGTAGTATGGGGACGAGGGATCAGCCCCAGCATTTT | CASSMGTRDQPQHF
TRBJ2-1 | TRBV14 | NA | NA | TGTGCCAGCAGCCAAGTTCGTGGCCCGGGCAGCAATGAGCAGTTCTTC | CASSQVRGPGSNEQFF
TRBJ1-3 | TRBV7-9 | NA | once | TGTGCCAGCAGATTTTCGAGCTCTGGAAACACCATATATTTT | CASRFSSSGNTIYF
TRBJ1-5 | TRBV29-1 | TRBD1 | NA | TGCAGCGTATGGACAGGGAAGGTGAATCAGCCCCAGCATTTT | CSVWTGKVNQPQHF
TRBJ2-5 | TRBV6-1 | NA | NA | TGTGCCAGCAGTCCGGGACTGAGTCGGGAGACCCAGTACTTC | CASSPGLSRETQYF
TRBJ2-1 | TRBV19 | TRBD2 | NA | TGTGCCAGTAGACTAGCGGGAAAGGGTGAGCAGTTCTTC | CASRLAGKGEQFF
TRBJ2-1 | TRBV2 | NA | NA | TGTGCCAGCAGTGGGGCACCTGAGCAGTTCTTC | CASSGAPEQFF
TRBJ1-1 | TRBV4-2 | NA | NA | TGTGCCAGCAGCCAAGGAGAGGAGAACACTGAAGCTTTCTTT | CASSQGEENTEAFF
TRBJ2-7 | TRBV6-1 | TRBD1 | NA | TGTGCCATAGGGGGGACAGGGTCCCACGAGCAGTACTTC | CAIGGTGSHEQYF
TRBJ2-7 | TRBV7-2 | TRBD1 | NA | TGTGCCAGCAGCTTAAGGGACAGCCTCTACGAGCAGTACTTC | CASSLRDSLYEQYF
TRBJ2-1 | TRBV5-1 | NA | NA | TGCGCCAGCGACCCGGGGGCGGGCAATGAGCAGTTCTTC | CASDPGAGNEQFF
TRBJ2-7 | TRBV5-6 | TRBD2 | NA | TGTGCCAGCAGCTCCTTCGGACTAGCGGAGGAGCAGTACTTC | CASSSFGLAEEQYF
TRBJ2-3 | TRBV28 | NA | NA | TGTGCCCACAAGGCCCCAGGGGGCACAGATACGCAGTATTTT | CAHKAPGGTDTQYF
TRBJ2-2 | TRBV5-4 | NA | NA | TGTGCCAGCAGCTTGGGAGATGGGTCCGGGGAGCTGTTTTTT | CASSLGDGSGELFF
TRBJ1-5 | TRBV6-5 | NA | NA | TGTGCCAGCAGTTACGCTCACACAGATCAGCCCCAGCATTTT | CASSYAHTDQPQHF
TRBJ2-3 | TRBV5-6 | NA | NA | TGTGCCAGCAACTACCAGGGTACAGATACGCAGTATTTT | CASNYQGTDTQYF
TRBJ2-3 | TRBV18 | NA | NA | TGTGCCAGCTCACCACAGGTAGATACGCAGTATTTT | CASSPQVDTQYF
TRBJ2-7 | TRBV28 | TRBD1 | NA | TGTGCCAGCGGACAGGGGACCTACGAGCAGTACTTC | CASGQGTYEQYF
TRBJ2-1 | TRBV6-1 | TRBD1 | NA | TGTGCCAGCAGTGAGAGCCAGGGGGCGCAAAATGAGCAGTTCTTC | CASSESQGAQNEQFF
TRBJ2-7 | TRBV6-5 | TRBD1 | NA | TGTGCCAGCAGTTACTCACCCGGACAGGTCTACGAGCAGTACTTC | CASSYSPGQVYEQYF
TRBJ2-7 | TRBV15 | TRBD2 | NA | TGTGCCACCAGCAGAGGTAGACTAGCGGACTCCTACGAGCAGTACTTC | CATSRGRLADSYEQYF
TRBJ1-4 | TRBV4-1 | NA | NA | TGCGCCAGCAGCCAAGGAGATAGGACGGGTCCTAATGAAAAACTGTTTTTT | CASSQGDRTGPNEKLFF
TRBJ2-3 | TRBV7-9 | NA | NA | TGTGCCAGCAGCTCCTGGGGTGGTCTCACAGATACGCAGTATTTT | CASSSWGGLTDTQYF
TRBJ2-5 | TRBV5-1 | NA | NA | TGCGCCAGCAGCGGCATTAATGAGGAGACCCAGTACTTC | CASSGINEETQYF
TRBJ2-5 | TRBV19 | TRBD1 | once | TGTGCCAGTAGACAGGGGCAAGAGACCCAGTACTTC | CASRQGQETQYF
TRBJ2-7 | TRBV5-6 | TRBD2 | once | TGTGCCAGCAGCTTGGACCTGACAAGCGGGGCCGACGAGCAGTACTTC | CASSLDLTSGADEQYF
TRBJ2-7 | TRBV21-1 | NA | NA | TGTGCCAGCAGCAAAGCTAGCGGGAGGGCCTTATCCTACGAGCAGTACTTC | CASSKASGRALSYEQYF
TRBJ2-3 | TRBV5-4 | NA | NA | TGTGCCAGCAGCTTGGTGGGGGAGACAGATACGCAGTATTTT | CASSLVGETDTQYF
TRBJ2-1 | TRBV7-3 | NA | NA | TGTGCCAGCAGCTTACAGGGGAGAGGTCGCAATGAGCAGTTCTTC | CASSLQGRGRNEQFF
TRBJ1-1 | TRBV19 | NA | NA | TGTGCCAGTTCCGCCGAGACCCGTCGCGGGACACCCTTGAAGAACACTGAAGCTTTCTTT | CASSAETRRGTPLKNTEAFF
TRBJ2-5 | TRBV6-6 | NA | NA | TGTGCCAGCAGTTTCGAGGGGGTTAGCCAAGAGACCCAGTACTTC | CASSFEGVSQETQYF
TRBJ1-5 | TRBV6-5 | NA | NA | TGTGCCAGCCGGGGGGCTTTCAGCAATCAGCCCCAGCATTTT | CASRGAFSNQPQHF
TRBJ2-1 | TRBV5-4 | TRBD2 | NA | TGTGCCAGCAGCGACCAGGGACTAGCGGGAGTAAATGAGCAGTTCTTC | CASSDQGLAGVNEQFF
TRBJ2-2 | TRBV7-8 | TRBD2 | NA | TGTGCCAGCAGCTTAAAAGGACTAGCGGGGGTCGTGAACACCGGGGAGCTGTTTTTT | CASSLKGLAGVVNTGELFF
TRBJ1-5 | TRBV18 | NA | NA | TGTGCCAGCTCACAGGGGATTAGCAATCAGCCCCAGCATTTT | CASSQGISNQPQHF
TRBJ2-1 | TRBV5-6 | NA | NA | TGTGCCAGCAGCTTGCCTGACAGAGTCGATGAGCAGTTCTTC | CASSLPDRVDEQFF